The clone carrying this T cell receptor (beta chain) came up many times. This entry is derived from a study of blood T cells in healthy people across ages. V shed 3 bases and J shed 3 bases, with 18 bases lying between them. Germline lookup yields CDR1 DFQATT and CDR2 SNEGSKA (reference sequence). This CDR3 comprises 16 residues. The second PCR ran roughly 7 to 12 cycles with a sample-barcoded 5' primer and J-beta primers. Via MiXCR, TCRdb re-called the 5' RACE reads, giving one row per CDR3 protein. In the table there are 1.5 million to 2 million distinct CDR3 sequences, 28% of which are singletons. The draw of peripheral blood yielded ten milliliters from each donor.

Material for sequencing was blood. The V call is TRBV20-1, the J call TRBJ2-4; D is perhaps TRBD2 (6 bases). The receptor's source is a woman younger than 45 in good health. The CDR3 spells CSASSLRELDKNIQYF. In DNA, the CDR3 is TGCAGTGCTAGTAGTCTTCGGGAGCTCGACAAAAACATTCAGTACTTC.